A single sample is the source of the 11 T cell receptor beta chains below, sequenced in a study of T cells in localized non-small cell lung cancer. Assay used: immunoSEQ multiplex PCR; TCRdb lists only in-frame clones, some missing. This table has about 970 clones, approximately 30% appearing once. The material sequenced was lung tumor tissue, taken before any cancer treatment. All receptors come from a male donor older than 55 with stage II squamous cell lung carcinoma.

This chain connects TRBV28 to TRBJ2-3; 9 bases agree with TRBD1. The trim removed 10 bases at V and 6 bases at J, leaving 14 bases unmatched. The germline gives CDR1 MDHEN, CDR2 SYDVKM. This CDR3 comprises 15 residues. In nucleotides, the CDR3 is TGTGCCACCCTCTCCCCGGGACAGGGACTTGATACGCAGTATTTT. This sequence encodes CATLSPGQGLDTQYF.

This clone showed up just a few times. The CDR3 coding sequence is TGTGCCACCAGCAGATGGGGCGGGGATACTAACTATGGCTACACCTTC. This codes for CATSRWGGDTNYGYTF. The rearrangement uses TRBV15 and TRBJ1-2; D is possibly TRBD1 (5 bases). The CDR3 runs 16 residues. Germline CDR1 and CDR2: LNHNV and YYDKDF (reference sequence). Trimming removed 2 bases from V and 0 bases from J, with 13 bases in between.

The chain couples TRBV18 to TRBJ1-2; 9 bases are a match to TRBD1. The CDR3 covers 12 residues. The germline gives CDR1 KGHSH, CDR2 LQKENI. The V and J ends lost 3 bases and 8 bases, in that order; junction bases with no gene match: 1. This chain's CDR3 is CASSPTGGGYTF. The CDR3 nucleotides read TGTGCCAGCTCACCGACAGGGGGAGGCTACACCTTC.

This chain uses TRBV19 with TRBJ1-1; 9 nucleotides agree with TRBD1. Looked up from germline, CDR1 is LNHDA and CDR2 is SQIVND (reference sequence). The CDR3 has 14 amino acids. V gave up 5 bases and J gave up 1 base; unmatched junction bases: 2. The CDR3 region is CASSAGQGNTEAFF. In DNA form, the CDR3 reads TGTGCCAGTAGTGCGGGACAGGGGAACACTGAAGCTTTCTTT.

The chain joins TRBV11-3 to TRBJ1-1, with D possibly being TRBD1 (6 bases). This CDR3 spans 14 amino acids. CDR1 is SGHNT, CDR2 YENEEA, per germline. With 3 bases removed from V and 3 bases from J, the gap between germline ends came to 11 bases. The CDR3 loop reads CASSLDRTYTEAFF. The CDR3 coding sequence is TGTGCCAGCAGCTTGGACAGAACCTACACTGAAGCTTTCTTT.

V and J are TRBV11-3 and TRBJ1-2, with 7 bases identical to TRBD1. V lost 1 base to trimming and J lost 4 bases; unmatched junction nucleotides: 6. Germline V gene sequence: CDR1 SGHNT, CDR2 YENEEA. The CDR3 loop spans 15 amino acids. CDR3 sequence: CASSLGRGDGYGYTF. The CDR3 region has the DNA TGTGCCAGCAGCTTAGGCAGGGGGGACGGCTATGGCTACACCTTC.

In this sample, this clone turned up a few times. This chain connects TRBV6-8 to TRBJ1-1, with D tentatively TRBD1 (6 bases). Germline V gene lookup returns CDR1 MNHGY and CDR2 SAAAGT. V was shortened by 8 bases and J by 1 base, with 11 bases between the two germline ends. This CDR3 contains 13 residues. The CDR3 protein is CASYLTGNTEAFF. The CDR3 coding sequence is TGTGCCAGCTATTTGACAGGGAACACTGAAGCTTTCTTT.

This clone was seen only a few times. The rearrangement joins TRBV5-1 to TRBJ1-2, with TRBD1 identical over 8 bases. There are 14 residues in the CDR3. V shed 5 bases, J shed 4 bases, and the junction held 7 bases outside the gene matches. Germline lookup yields CDR1 SGHRS and CDR2 YFSETQ. The chain's CDR3 is CASSSGGAGYGYTF. CDR3 nucleotide sequence: TGCGCCAGCAGTTCAGGGGGCGCCGGCTATGGCTACACCTTC. Full variable domain (outside the CDR3, taken from reference TRBV5-1 and TRBJ1-2): KAGVTQTPRYLIKTRGQQVTLSCSPISGHRSVSWYQQTPGQGLQFLFEYFSETQRNKGNFPGRFSGRQFSNSRSEMNVSTLELGDSALYLCASSSGGAGYGYTFGSGTRLTVV.

This clone was seen a handful of times. J is TRBJ1-1 and V is TRBV15; D might be TRBD1 (6 bases). This CDR3 is built from 18 residues. V lost 6 bases and J lost 5, with 28 bases in between. CDR1 and CDR2 from the germline V gene are LNHNV and YYDKDF (reference sequence). The CDR3 bases are TGTGCCACCAGAAAAACTGCCATCCCGGGACTCAGGGGAACTGAAGCTTTCTTT. It translates to CATRKTAIPGLRGTEAFF.

This sequence joins TRBV29-1 and TRBJ2-7; D possibly corresponds to TRBD1 (6 bases). Germline CDR1 is SQVTM and CDR2 is ANQGSEA. The ends were cut back, 6 bases at V and 1 base at J, with 16 bases in the middle. The CDR3 runs 14 residues. The CDR3 loop is CSVIQGMGSYEQYF. The CDR3 coding sequence is TGCAGCGTAATTCAGGGGATGGGGTCCTACGAGCAGTACTTC.

The chain links TRBV19 to TRBJ1-1; 9 bases align to TRBD1. Germline CDR1 and CDR2: LNHDA and SQIVND (reference sequence). The CDR3 extends over 14 amino acids. The V gene end was trimmed by 3 bases and the J gene end by 6 bases; junction bases not matched to a gene: 5. The CDR3 DNA is TGTGCCAGTAGTATTCAACAGGGGGCGTCTGAAGCTTTCTTT. This codes for CASSIQQGASEAFF.